One and the same sample provided the 22 T cell receptor beta chains below, sequenced in a study of blood T cell repertoires in COVID-19. TCRdb's copy holds only in-frame clones and misses some; the assay was immunoSEQ multiplex PCR. The sample records approximately 190,000 clones, about 80% being singletons. Sequencing was performed on peripheral blood. Source of these receptors: a man aged 30-40 years with active or convalescent COVID-19.

The chain links TRBV5-5 to TRBJ2-7; no reliable D call. Germline CDR1 is SGHKS and CDR2 is YYEKEE (reference sequence). This CDR3 contains 14 residues. Trimming left V 10 bases short and J 4 bases short, with 21 bases between. The CDR3 sequence: CARNEEQNKYEQYF. CDR3 coding DNA: TGTGCCCGTAATGAAGAACAAAACAAATACGAGCAGTACTTC. Full variable domain (remainder filled in from reference TRBV5-5 and TRBJ2-7): DAGVTQSPTHLIKTRGQQVTLRCSPISGHKSVSWYQQVLGQGPQFIFQYYEKEERGRGNFPDRFSARQFPNYSSELNVNALLLGDSALYLCARNEEQNKYEQYFGPGTRLTVT.

The J gene is TRBJ2-3, the V gene TRBV9, with 12 bases matching TRBD2. There are 17 residues in the CDR3. Germline V gives CDR1 SGDLS, CDR2 YYNGEE. V was clipped by 4 bases and J by 4 bases; unmatched bases: 10. CDR3 in DNA: TGTGCCAGCAGCCCGAGACTAGCGGGGGCCAACGCAGATACGCAGTATTTT. This gives the protein CASSPRLAGANADTQYF. The variable domain in full, with the rest retrieved from reference TRBV9 and TRBJ2-3, is DSGVTQTPKHLITATGQRVTLRCSPRSGDLSVYWYQQSLDQGLQFLIQYYNGEERAKGNILERFSAQQFPDLHSELNLSSLELGDSALYFCASSPRLAGANADTQYFGPGTRLTVL.

There are a few counts of this clone. V usage is TRBV5-1 and J usage is TRBJ2-7; D unclear. The CDR3 extends over 11 amino acids. Germline assignment: CDR1 SGHRS and CDR2 YFSETQ. Trimming cost V 4 bases and J 4 bases, with 6 bases left between them. The CDR3 reads CASSPGYEQYF. The CDR3 region has the DNA TGCGCCAGCAGCCCGGGTTACGAGCAGTACTTC.

V is TRBV4-1 and J is TRBJ2-1, with 12 bases fitting TRBD2. The CDR3 contains 17 residues. The trim removed 1 base at V and 3 bases at J, leaving 4 bases unmatched. Per the germline V gene, CDR1 is MGHRA and CDR2 is YSYEKL. The DNA for the CDR3 is TGCGCCAGCAGCCAAGGGCTAGCGGGGGGGTTCTACAATGAGCAGTTCTTC. As protein: CASSQGLAGGFYNEQFF.

In its sample, this clone was seen once. This rearrangement joins TRBV28 to TRBJ1-2; the D gene is possibly TRBD1 (5 bases). V was shortened by 1 base and J by 3 bases, with 12 bases between the two germline ends. The V gene's germline CDR1 is MDHEN and CDR2 SYDVKM. This CDR3 has 15 amino acids. The CDR3 DNA reads TGTGCCAGCAGTTTATCAGGGATGAAGTACTATGGCTACACCTTC. Its translation: CASSLSGMKYYGYTF.

The rearrangement joins TRBV19 to TRBJ1-3; 8 bases are a match to TRBD1. The CDR3 sequence is 15 residues long. After removal of 5 bases from V and 2 bases from J, the junction contained 5 bases not matched to a gene. CDR1 LNHDA and CDR2 SQIVND come from the germline V gene (reference sequence). This CDR3 reads CASSLQGAPGNTIYF. CDR3 nucleotides: TGTGCCAGTAGTCTGCAGGGGGCGCCTGGAAACACCATATATTTT.

Only one count was recorded for this clone. This chain links TRBV6-1 with TRBJ1-2; D is ambiguous. This CDR3 region has 15 residues. Trimming left V 1 base short and J 2 bases short, with 11 bases between. Per germline, CDR1 MNHNS and CDR2 SASEGT. CDR3 coding DNA: TGTGCCAGCAGTGAAGGAAAAGGCGGAAACTATGGCTACACCTTC. Its protein product is CASSEGKGGNYGYTF.

The chain couples TRBV5-8 to TRBJ2-3, with TRBD2 identical over 11 bases. The CDR3 length is 15 residues. J gave up 3 bases and V 4 bases, and 4 bases lay outside the gene matches. The germline V gene has CDR1 SGHTS and CDR2 YDEGEE. CDR3 sequence (DNA): TGTGCCAGCAGCGTAGCGGGGGGGGGAACAGATACGCAGTATTTT. Amino acids: CASSVAGGGTDTQYF. The whole variable domain, remainder taken from reference TRBV5-8 and TRBJ2-3, is EAGVTQSPTHLIKTRGQQATLRCSPISGHTSVYWYQQALGLGLQFLLWYDEGEERNRGNFPPRFSGRQFPNYSSELNVNALELEDSALYLCASSVAGGGTDTQYFGPGTRLTVL.

This chain connects TRBV10-3 to TRBJ1-2; the D gene is possibly TRBD1 (5 bases). V lost 2 bases and J lost 3, with 13 bases in between. The CDR3 length is 15 residues. Per the germline V gene, CDR1 is ENHRY and CDR2 is SYGVKD. The CDR3 coding sequence is TGTGCCATCAGTGAGCTCCAGGGAGGGCACTATGGCTACACCTTC. This codes for CAISELQGGHYGYTF.

The CDR3 sequence is CASSFGAGEMGRPGETQYF. Written as DNA, the CDR3 is TGTGCCAGCAGCTTCGGAGCGGGAGAGATGGGGAGACCGGGAGAGACCCAGTACTTC. V gene TRBV5-4 combines with J gene TRBJ2-5; 8 nucleotides match TRBD2. The trim removed 2 bases at V and 4 bases at J, leaving 19 bases unmatched. Germline CDR1 reads SGHNT; CDR2 reads YYREEE (reference sequence). The CDR3 loop spans 19 amino acids. Based on the CDR3 plus reference TRBV5-4 and TRBJ2-5, the full variable domain is ETGVTQSPTHLIKTRGQQVTLRCSSQSGHNTVSWYQQALGQGPQFIFQYYREEENGRGNFPPRFSGLQFPNYSSELNVNALELDDSALYLCASSFGAGEMGRPGETQYFGPGTRLLVL.

This chain joins TRBV6-5 and TRBJ2-2, with D possibly TRBD1 on 5 matching bases. CDR3 size: 15 residues. Trimming stripped 0 bases from V and 6 bases from J, with 11 bases between. CDR1 is MNHEY, CDR2 SVGAGI, per germline. The CDR3 here is CASSYSAGMAGELFF. The CDR3 DNA is TGTGCCAGCAGTTACTCTGCAGGGATGGCCGGGGAGCTGTTTTTT.

This clone has just a few counts. The chain joins TRBV11-3 to TRBJ1-1; D remains unclear. Germline CDR1 and CDR2: SGHNT and YENEEA. With 5 bases removed from V and 1 base from J, the gap between germline ends came to 11 bases. The CDR3 extends over 14 amino acids. The DNA for the CDR3 is TGTGCCAGCAGCCCTAGCCTGGGGAACACTGAAGCTTTCTTT. Translated: CASSPSLGNTEAFF. Based on the CDR3 plus reference TRBV11-3 and TRBJ1-1, the full variable domain is EAGVVQSPRYKIIEKKQPVAFWCNPISGHNTLYWYLQNLGQGPELLIRYENEEAVDDSQLPKDRFSAERLKGVDSTLKIQPAELGDSAVYLCASSPSLGNTEAFFGQGTRLTVV.

The genes are TRBV5-1 and TRBJ2-2; 10 bases map to TRBD2. This CDR3 has 18 residues. Germline CDR1 is SGHRS and CDR2 is YFSETQ. V was pared by 4 bases and J by 4 bases, with 13 bases of the junction left unmatched. This CDR3 reads CASSPRLAGGSGTGELFF. In DNA form, the CDR3 reads TGCGCCAGCAGCCCTAGATTAGCGGGGGGCTCCGGCACCGGGGAGCTGTTTTTT.

The genes are TRBV24-1 and TRBJ1-3; a weak D match, TRBD1 (5 bases). CDR1 is KGHDR, CDR2 SFDVKD, per germline. V gave up 7 bases and J gave up 0 bases, with 12 bases separating them. The CDR3 spans 15 residues. This CDR3 is CATSLGDFSGNTIYF. The DNA of the CDR3 is TGTGCCACCAGCCTAGGGGACTTCTCTGGAAACACCATATATTTT.

V is TRBV6-5 and J is TRBJ2-1, with 8 bases fitting TRBD1. Germline values: CDR1 MNHEY, CDR2 SVGAGI. V lost 6 bases and J lost 8; bases outside the gene matches: 12. The CDR3 has 15 residues. The CDR3 here is CASRVRDRIMYEQFF. The CDR3 region has the DNA TGTGCCAGCAGAGTCCGGGACAGGATCATGTATGAGCAGTTCTTC.

About this clone: At one end, the junction sequence differs from germline, possibly due to a read error. V and J are TRBV11-2 and TRBJ1-4; D is perhaps TRBD1 (5 bases). The CDR3 length is 13 residues. The V gene's germline CDR1 is SGHAT and CDR2 FQNNGV. CDR3 protein: CASSLGAKEKLFF. The DNA for the CDR3 is TGTGCCAGCAGCCTAGGGGCTAAAGAAAAACTGTTTTTT.

V and J are TRBV12-3 or TRBV12-4 and TRBJ1-1; D is unclear. CDR3 length: 13 residues. V gave up 5 bases and J gave up 3 bases, with 10 bases separating them. In DNA form, the CDR3 reads TGTGCCAGCAGTGATTATGAGGACACTGAAGCTTTCTTT. It codes for CASSDYEDTEAFF.

V and J are TRBV28 and TRBJ2-7; D call uncertain. Trimming stripped 3 bases from V and 7 bases from J, with 7 bases between. Looked up from germline, CDR1 is MDHEN and CDR2 is SYDVKM. The CDR3 spans 11 residues. CDR3 loop: CASSLALEQYF. The CDR3 DNA reads as TGTGCCAGCAGTTTGGCCCTGGAGCAGTACTTC.

V and J are TRBV15 and TRBJ2-1; D gene ambiguous. CDR1 and CDR2 from the germline V gene are LNHNV and YYDKDF (reference sequence). The CDR3 totals 15 residues. Trimming shortened V by 2 bases and J by 6 bases, and 14 bases separated the two germline ends. The CDR3 loop is CATSRPGSFGNEQFF. The CDR3 bases are TGTGCCACCAGCAGACCCGGGTCTTTTGGCAATGAGCAGTTCTTC.

The genes are TRBV7-6 and TRBJ2-7, with 7 bases lining up with TRBD2. The V and J ends lost 0 bases and 0 bases, in that order; junction bases with no gene match: 8. The germline CDR1 and CDR2 sequences are SGHVS and FNYEAQ. This CDR3 region has 17 residues. CDR3: CASSLAMAGEFSYEQYF. The CDR3 nucleotides are TGTGCCAGCAGCTTAGCGATGGCGGGAGAGTTCTCCTACGAGCAGTACTTC.

The chain employs TRBV30 and TRBJ1-2; TRBD1 matches at 7 bases. The V segment lost 2 bases and the J segment 4 bases; nucleotides outside the gene matches: 7. The CDR3 is 14 residues long. The germline V gene encodes CDR1 GTSNPN and CDR2 SVGIG (reference sequence). CDR3 in DNA: TGTGCCTGGAGTCAGGACAGGATTGCCTATGGCTACACCTTC. It codes for CAWSQDRIAYGYTF.

The chain links TRBV19 to TRBJ1-1; 8 bases line up with TRBD1. CDR1 is LNHDA, CDR2 SQIVND, per germline (reference sequence). Unmatched junction bases numbered 8, after V lost 6 bases and J lost 5 bases. CDR3 length equals 14 residues. As DNA, the CDR3 is TGTGCCAGTAGCCGCAGGACAGGGTGGACTGAAGCTTTCTTT. Amino acid sequence: CASSRRTGWTEAFF.